This passage covers 22 T cell receptor beta chains from one sample sequenced in a study of T-cell reconstitution after alpha-beta-depleted transplantation in children. Preparing the TCRbeta library involved the use of unique molecular identifiers. TCRdb recomputed calls from the PCR reads with MiXCR, one row per CDR3 protein. The top ten clones hold approximately 5% of a sample with roughly 790,000 distinct CDR3 sequences, less than 20% of them seen once. Source: PBMCs, mostly from graft donor cells, taken 360 days after TCRalphabeta/CD19-depleted stem cell transplant. The receptor set was obtained from a male patient under 18 who had a stem cell transplant for acute lymphoblastic leukemia, so the T cells may come from the graft donor.

This clonotype was detected only a few times. The chain joins TRBV24-1 to TRBJ1-1; D not certain. Germline V gene data show CDR1 as KGHDR and CDR2 as SFDVKD. V was clipped by 4 bases and J by 7 bases, with 12 bases between them. The CDR3 runs to 13 residues. The CDR3 coding sequence is TGTGCCACCAGTGAGGACGGGTCAGATGAAGCTTTCTTT. It is translated as CATSEDGSDEAFF.

This clonotype has ten or more counts. The gene calls are TRBV29-1 and TRBJ2-7; possibly TRBD2 for D (5 bases). This CDR3 spans 13 amino acids. V dropped 4 bases and J dropped 5 bases, with 15 bases sitting between them. Germline V gene sequence: CDR1 SQVTM, CDR2 ANQGSEA. CDR3 protein: CSVAPPTTDEQYF. CDR3 in DNA: TGCAGCGTTGCCCCCCCGACTACCGACGAGCAGTACTTC.

The V and J genes are TRBV5-1 and TRBJ2-2; no clear D. Trimming stripped 7 bases from V and 5 bases from J, with 15 bases between. CDR1 is SGHRS, CDR2 YFSETQ, per germline. The CDR3 loop spans 14 amino acids. CDR3 amino acids: CASFPTRMTGELFF. The CDR3 coding sequence is TGCGCCAGCTTCCCGACCAGGATGACCGGGGAGCTGTTTTTT.

This clonotype has a count of ten or more. The V gene is TRBV5-1, the J gene TRBJ2-1; the D gene is possibly TRBD2 (6 bases). The CDR3 length is 17 residues. CDR1 and CDR2 (germline): SGHRS, YFSETQ. V lost 4 bases and J 0 bases, leaving 17 bases between the germline ends. The CDR3 loop reads CASSPPTSSFSYNEQFF. As DNA, the CDR3 is TGCGCCAGCAGCCCACCTACTAGCTCTTTCTCCTACAATGAGCAGTTCTTC.

The genes are TRBV7-8 and TRBJ2-2, with D perhaps matching TRBD2 (5 bases). The V end was cut by 3 bases, the J end by 10 bases, with 9 bases between. The CDR3 runs to 12 residues. Germline CDR1 SGHVS, CDR2 FQNEAQ. In nucleotides, the CDR3 is TGTGCCAGCAGCTTTGGACTGGAGGAGCTGTTTTTT. This sequence encodes CASSFGLEELFF.

This clonotype was found many times. This chain uses TRBV4-1 with TRBJ2-6; a possible D gene is TRBD2 (5 bases). This CDR3 has 20 amino acids. Trimming removed 2 bases at V and 3 bases at J, with 23 bases between. Germline V gene sequence: CDR1 MGHRA, CDR2 YSYEKL. In nucleotides, the CDR3 is TGCGCCAGCAGCCAATTCCCGGGAAGCGTTGGGGTCGATGGGGCCAACGTCCTGACTTTC. It translates to CASSQFPGSVGVDGANVLTF.

This clonotype occurred a few times. The chain employs TRBV5-1 and TRBJ2-2, with a possible D match to TRBD1 (5 bases). Trimming removed 7 bases from V and 6 bases from J, with 10 bases in between. This CDR3 is built from 12 residues. Germline lookup yields CDR1 SGHRS and CDR2 YFSETQ. DNA for the CDR3: TGCGCCAGCGCGATAGGGGCCGGGGAGCTGTTTTTT. It translates to CASAIGAGELFF.

The chain uses TRBV18 and TRBJ2-4; D may be TRBD2 (5 bases). CDR1 KGHSH and CDR2 LQKENI come from the germline V gene. The CDR3 consists of 16 residues. Deletions cut 3 bases from V and 0 bases from J, with 12 bases between. The DNA for the CDR3 is TGTGCCAGCTCACCGACACGGGGAGCAGCCAAAAACATTCAGTACTTC. It is translated as CASSPTRGAAKNIQYF. Full variable domain (remainder filled in from reference TRBV18 and TRBJ2-4): NAGVMQNPRHLVRRRGQEARLRCSPMKGHSHVYWYRQLPEEGLKFMVYLQKENIIDESGMPKERFSAEFPKEGPSILRIQQVVRGDSAAYFCASSPTRGAAKNIQYFGAGTRLSVL.

This clonotype was found a few times. The chain couples TRBV5-5 to TRBJ2-1; possible D gene TRBD2, 5 bases. Trimming left V 5 bases short and J 5 bases short, with 23 bases between. The CDR3 has 17 residues. Germline V gene lookup returns CDR1 SGHKS and CDR2 YYEKEE (reference sequence). The CDR3 protein is CASSSPLYGKYNNEQFF. The CDR3, as DNA: TGTGCCAGCAGTTCCCCCCTGTACGGGAAGTATAACAATGAGCAGTTCTTC.

The table lists this clonotype with many counts. The chain uses TRBV14 and TRBJ2-3, with a weak D call TRBD1 (6 bases). The CDR3 is 12 amino acids. The ends were cut back, 6 bases at V and 8 bases at J, with 12 bases in the middle. Germline assignment: CDR1 SGHDN and CDR2 FVKESK. The DNA for the CDR3 is TGTGCCAGCAGTTTACAGGGTACTACGCAGTATTTT. It codes for CASSLQGTTQYF.

This clonotype occurred a few times. The chain links TRBV20-1 to TRBJ1-1, with D perhaps matching TRBD1 (5 bases). The CDR3 length is 13 residues. Per the germline V gene, CDR1 is DFQATT and CDR2 is SNEGSKA (reference sequence). V shed 0 bases and J shed 2 bases, with 7 bases lying between them. For the CDR3, the DNA is TGCAGTGCTAGAGAGACAGTAAACACTGAAGCTTTCTTT. Protein sequence: CSARETVNTEAFF.

In its sample, this clonotype was seen a few times. The chain combines TRBV21-1 with TRBJ2-7; the table's TRBD1 call for D was not verified on the DNA. TRBV21-1 is shown as a pseudogene. The CDR3 is made up of 14 amino acids. DNA of the CDR3: TGTGCCAGCAGCAAAAACGGACATTTTTACGAGCAGTACTTC. Encoded protein: CASSKNGHFYEQYF.

The rearrangement joins TRBV15 to TRBJ1-6; D remains unclear. The CDR3 covers 17 residues. Germline V gene lookup returns CDR1 LNHNV and CDR2 YYDKDF (reference sequence). Trimming removed 0 bases at V and 5 bases at J, with 14 bases between. The CDR3 nucleotides are TGTGCCACCAGCAGAGAAATTTACCTGAGGGATAATTCACCCCTCCACTTT. It encodes CATSREIYLRDNSPLHF.

Ten or more counts support this clonotype. The J gene is TRBJ2-5, the V gene TRBV11-2, with 10 bases fitting TRBD2. Germline assignment: CDR1 SGHAT and CDR2 FQNNGV. There are 15 residues in the CDR3. With 4 bases clipped from V and 1 base from J, the junction kept 3 bases outside the gene matches. CDR3 sequence: CASSSGLAVQETQYF. The CDR3 DNA sequence: TGTGCCAGCAGCTCCGGACTAGCGGTCCAAGAGACCCAGTACTTC.

This chain uses TRBV7-9 with TRBJ1-5; D is perhaps TRBD1 (5 bases). Deletions cut 1 base from V and 2 bases from J, with 12 bases between. Germline loops: CDR1 SEHNR, CDR2 FQNEAQ (reference sequence). The CDR3 is made up of 16 amino acids. In DNA, the CDR3 is TGTGCCAGCAGCTTAGTCCAGGGCGGCGGCAATCAGCCCCAGCATTTT. Amino acids: CASSLVQGGGNQPQHF. The variable domain in full, completed from reference TRBV7-9 and TRBJ1-5, reads DTGVSQNPRHKITKRGQNVTFRCDPISEHNRLYWYRQTLGQGPEFLTYFQNEAQLEKSRLLSDRFSAERPKGSFSTLEIQRTEQGDSAMYLCASSLVQGGGNQPQHFGDGTRLSIL.

This chain links TRBV7-9 with TRBJ2-1; D ambiguous. The germline V gene has CDR1 SEHNR and CDR2 FQNEAQ (reference sequence). The CDR3 is 12 amino acids. The V end lost 8 bases, the J end lost 7 bases, and 12 bases lay between the germline ends. CDR3 nucleotide sequence: TGTGCCAGCCGGTATTTCATGAATGAGCAGTTCTTC. It yields the protein CASRYFMNEQFF.

This chain joins TRBV10-3 and TRBJ2-5; tentative D call: TRBD2 (5 bases). The CDR3 runs to 13 residues. The V end lost 7 bases, the J end lost 5 bases, and 14 bases lay between the germline ends. Per germline, CDR1 ENHRY and CDR2 SYGVKD. CDR3 loop: CAIKPGGVETQYF. The CDR3 nucleotides read TGTGCCATCAAGCCAGGAGGTGTGGAGACCCAGTACTTC.

V and J are TRBV5-1 and TRBJ2-1; 8 positions match TRBD1. Per germline, CDR1 SGHRS and CDR2 YFSETQ. This CDR3 has 15 residues. The ends lost 0 bases at V and 8 bases at J; junction bases unmatched: 7. The CDR3 here is CASSLVSGGWDEQFF. In DNA form, the CDR3 reads TGCGCCAGCAGCTTGGTTTCAGGGGGCTGGGATGAGCAGTTCTTC.

This clonotype was picked up many times. The V call is TRBV5-1, the J call TRBJ2-7; unclear D gene. Germline CDR1 reads SGHRS; CDR2 reads YFSETQ. With 0 bases removed from V and 2 bases from J, the gap between germline ends came to 12 bases. The CDR3 sequence is 15 residues long. The DNA of the CDR3 is TGCGCCAGCAGCTTGGTAGTCAGCCCGACCTACGAGCAGTACTTC. This codes for CASSLVVSPTYEQYF.

There are many counts of this clonotype. The chain links TRBV12-3 or TRBV12-4 to TRBJ2-7; D is undetermined. This CDR3 is built from 14 residues. Deletions cut 7 bases from V and 0 bases from J, with 13 bases between. CDR3 loop: CASTSRRSSYEQYF. The CDR3, as DNA: TGTGCCAGCACCTCGCGGCGAAGCTCCTACGAGCAGTACTTC.

This sequence joins TRBV11-2 and TRBJ2-1; D is perhaps TRBD1 (6 bases). The CDR3 is made up of 16 amino acids. The V gene's germline CDR1 is SGHAT and CDR2 FQNNGV. V lost 5 bases and J 10 bases, leaving 24 bases between the germline ends. This CDR3 reads CASSEASQGGEREQFF. DNA for the CDR3: TGTGCCAGCAGCGAAGCCTCCCAAGGGGGTGAGCGCGAGCAGTTCTTC.

V gene TRBV12-3 or TRBV12-4 combines with J gene TRBJ1-1; 11 nucleotides line up with TRBD1. V was clipped by 4 bases and J by 4 bases; unmatched bases: 8. The CDR3 sequence is 16 residues long. The CDR3 DNA reads TGTGCCAGCAGTTGGACAGGGGGCCCGGGAGGCACTGAAGCTTTCTTT. It yields the protein CASSWTGGPGGTEAFF.